These 17 T cell receptor beta chains originate from one sample sequenced in a study of T cells in Graves' hyperthyroidism and ophthalmopathy. Template material for amplifying TCR beta CDR3 regions consisted of RNA transcripts. A set of HTBI primers served as the primers for a first-round RT-PCR of the TCR CDR3. TCRdb reanalysed the multiplex PCR reads using MiXCR and keeps one entry per CDR3 protein. The sample carries 550,000 to 600,000 distinct CDR3 sequences, about a sixth recorded once. The sequenced material came from blood. The receptors were sampled from a woman under 30 with Graves' hyperthyroidism.

This clonotype was found many times. The V and J genes are TRBV20-1 and TRBJ1-6; TRBD1 is a possible D gene (5 bases). Trimming shortened V by 6 bases and J by 1 base, and 13 bases separated the two germline ends. CDR1 DFQATT and CDR2 SNEGSKA come from the germline V gene (reference sequence). The CDR3 has 15 residues. This chain's CDR3 is CSARQITSYNSPLHF. CDR3 DNA: TGCAGTGCCCGACAGATAACGTCCTATAATTCACCCCTCCACTTT.

This clonotype was picked up many times. The chain combines TRBV28 with TRBJ2-1; perhaps TRBD2 as D (6 bases). The CDR3 runs to 13 residues. The ends were cut back, 5 bases at V and 10 bases at J, with 15 bases in the middle. CDR1 and CDR2 from the germline V gene are MDHEN and SYDVKM. The CDR3 DNA is TGTGCCAGCAGTCCGACTAGGATCAGAGAGCAGTTCTTC. As protein: CASSPTRIREQFF. The full variable domain, completed using reference TRBV28 and TRBJ2-1, is DVKVTQSSRYLVKRTGEKVFLECVQDMDHENMFWYRQDPGLGLRLIYFSYDVKMKEKGDIPEGYSVSREKKERFSLILESASTNQTSMYLCASSPTRIREQFFGPGTRLTVL.

This clonotype showed up many times. This chain joins TRBV6-2 or TRBV6-3 and TRBJ1-2, with a weak D call TRBD1 (6 bases). Trimming stripped 0 bases from V and 3 bases from J, with 14 bases between. Germline values: CDR1 MNHEY, CDR2 SVGEGT. The CDR3 extends over 16 amino acids. The CDR3 spells CASSYSGAEADYGYTF. CDR3 nucleotide sequence: TGTGCCAGCAGTTACTCGGGGGCCGAGGCGGACTATGGCTACACCTTC.

This clonotype was counted many times. This chain links TRBV18 with TRBJ1-4; no definite D call. Germline CDR1 KGHSH, CDR2 LQKENI. The CDR3 covers 15 residues. Between the trimmed V and J ends, which lost 0 bases and 2 bases, there was a span of 7 bases. In DNA, the CDR3 is TGTGCCAGCTCACCACCAGAAAACACTAATGAAAAACTGTTTTTT. Protein product: CASSPPENTNEKLFF.

There are a few counts of this clonotype. CDR3 nucleotide sequence: TGCAGTGCTAGGATCTCGCGGGGGGCGGCTCAGCCCCAGCATTTT. It codes for CSARISRGAAQPQHF. This chain links TRBV20-1 with TRBJ1-5; a weak D match, TRBD1 (6 bases). The CDR3 has 15 residues. Germline V CDR1 and CDR2: DFQATT, SNEGSKA (reference sequence). V was pared by 3 bases and J by 6 bases, with 18 bases between.

V gene TRBV18 combines with J gene TRBJ2-7; possibly TRBD1 for D (5 bases). From germline, CDR1 is KGHSH and CDR2 LQKENI. CDR3 length: 14 amino acids. Between the trimmed V and J ends, which lost 2 bases and 5 bases, there was a span of 13 bases. DNA for the CDR3: TGTGCCAGCTCACCAACGCAGGGCTGGGACGAGCAGTACTTC. This encodes CASSPTQGWDEQYF. Based on the CDR3 plus reference TRBV18 and TRBJ2-7, the full variable domain is NAGVMQNPRHLVRRRGQEARLRCSPMKGHSHVYWYRQLPEEGLKFMVYLQKENIIDESGMPKERFSAEFPKEGPSILRIQQVVRGDSAAYFCASSPTQGWDEQYFGPGTRLTVT.

This clonotype was observed many times. The J gene is TRBJ1-2, the V gene TRBV27; 9 bases match TRBD1. This CDR3 comprises 13 residues. The ends lost 7 bases at V and 6 bases at J; junction bases unmatched: 6. CDR1 is MNHEY, CDR2 SMNVEV, per germline (reference sequence). The CDR3 reads CASTGQGRNGYTF. The CDR3 bases are TGTGCCAGCACCGGACAGGGGAGGAATGGCTACACCTTC.

This clonotype was observed a few times. The V gene is TRBV19, the J gene TRBJ2-1; D gene ambiguous. V was cut by 7 bases and J by 2 bases, with 9 bases left in between. The CDR3 has 13 residues. Germline V CDR1 and CDR2: LNHDA, SQIVND (reference sequence). The CDR3 loop is CASTSFAYNEQFF. In DNA form, the CDR3 reads TGTGCCAGTACGTCTTTTGCCTACAATGAGCAGTTCTTC.

This clonotype was picked up many times. This sequence joins TRBV24-1 and TRBJ2-5; weak D call: TRBD2 (5 bases). Trimming shortened V by 9 bases and J by 0 bases, and 16 bases separated the two germline ends. This CDR3 has 15 amino acids. Germline V gene lookup returns CDR1 KGHDR and CDR2 SFDVKD. In DNA, the CDR3 is TGTGCCACCGGACGTGGAGGAGAGTACCAAGAGACCCAGTACTTC. Translation gives CATGRGGEYQETQYF.

In its sample, this clonotype was seen many times. The chain has TRBV5-6 and TRBJ2-1; a possible D gene is TRBD1 (7 bases). The V and J ends lost 1 base and 7 bases respectively, with 15 bases between them. The length of the CDR3 is 15 residues. Per the germline V gene, CDR1 is SGHDT and CDR2 is YYEEEE. DNA of the CDR3: TGTGCCAGCAGCTTGTCTTGGAGGGGGCGGAATGAGCAGTTCTTC. Its protein product is CASSLSWRGRNEQFF.

This clonotype appeared once. V and J are TRBV12-3 or TRBV12-4 and TRBJ2-5, with unresolved D. Trimming left V 6 bases short and J 11 bases short, with 16 bases between. This CDR3 is 12 amino acids long. The CDR3: CASSNNKWGQYF. Written as DNA, the CDR3 is TGTGCCAGCAGCAACAACAAATGGGGTCAGTACTTC.

To note about this clonotype: This may stem from a read error, because a much larger clone lies one nucleotide away. The CDR3 sequence is CASITGQGVYGYTF. CDR3 coding DNA: TGCGCCAGCATCACGGGACAGGGGGTCTATGGCTACACCTTC. The gene calls are TRBV5-1 and TRBJ1-2, with 11 bases lining up with TRBD1. Germline V gene sequence: CDR1 SGHRS, CDR2 YFSETQ. V gave up 6 bases and J gave up 4 bases; unmatched junction bases: 5. This CDR3 has 14 residues.

This clonotype showed up just a few times. The V call is TRBV2, the J call TRBJ2-3; D may match TRBD1 or TRBD2 (5 bases each). The germline CDR1 and CDR2 sequences are SNHLY and FYNNEI. Trimming removed 8 bases at V and 4 bases at J, with 13 bases between. The CDR3 is made up of 13 amino acids. CDR3 region: CASGAGVPDTQYF. The CDR3 region has the DNA TGTGCCAGCGGGGCCGGGGTTCCAGATACGCAGTATTTT.

This clonotype was recorded at least ten times. The chain recombines TRBV27 with TRBJ1-6, with TRBD1 matching 9 bases. CDR1 and CDR2 from the germline V gene are MNHEY and SMNVEV (reference sequence). V lost 6 bases, J lost 9 bases, and 9 bases stayed unmatched. This CDR3 is built from 15 residues. The CDR3 sequence: CASRGQGALASPLHF. CDR3 DNA: TGTGCCAGCAGGGGACAGGGAGCTCTGGCTTCACCCCTCCACTTT.

This clonotype occurred many times. V is TRBV7-8 and J is TRBJ2-7; D unclear. CDR1 is SGHVS, CDR2 FQNEAQ, per germline. The CDR3 loop spans 16 amino acids. Trimming removed 7 bases at V and 2 bases at J, with 21 bases between. CDR3 loop: CASTIISEMNPYEQYF. The CDR3 nucleotides read TGTGCCAGCACCATCATATCAGAGATGAATCCCTACGAGCAGTACTTC.

This clonotype was seen a few times. The chain uses TRBV27 and TRBJ1-5; D is unclear. V lost 2 bases and J 3 bases, leaving 8 bases between the germline ends. Germline V CDR1 and CDR2: MNHEY, SMNVEV (reference sequence). The CDR3 extends over 14 amino acids. The CDR3 sequence is CASSLRVNNQPQHF. As DNA, the CDR3 is TGTGCCAGCAGTTTACGGGTTAACAATCAGCCCCAGCATTTT.

To note about this clonotype: A read error may account for a junction end that differs from germline. The chain uses TRBV5-4 and TRBJ2-7; D unclear. Germline-derived CDR1 and CDR2 are SGHNT and YYREEE (reference sequence). This CDR3 comprises 14 residues. In nucleotides, the CDR3 is TGTGCCAGCAGCTCATACACCGACTCCAACGAGCAGTACTTC. Translation gives CASSSYTDSNEQYF.